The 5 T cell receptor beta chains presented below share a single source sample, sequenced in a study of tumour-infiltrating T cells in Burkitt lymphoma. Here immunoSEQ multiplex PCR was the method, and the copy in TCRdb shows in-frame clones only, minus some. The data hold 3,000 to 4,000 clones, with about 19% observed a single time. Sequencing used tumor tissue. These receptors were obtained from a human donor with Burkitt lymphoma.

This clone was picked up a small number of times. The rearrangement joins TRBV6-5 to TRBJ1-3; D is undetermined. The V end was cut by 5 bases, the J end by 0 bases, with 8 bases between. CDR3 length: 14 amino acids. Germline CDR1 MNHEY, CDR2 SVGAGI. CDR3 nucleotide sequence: TGTGCCAGCAGTCTCGATAACTCTGGAAACACCATATATTTT. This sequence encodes CASSLDNSGNTIYF.

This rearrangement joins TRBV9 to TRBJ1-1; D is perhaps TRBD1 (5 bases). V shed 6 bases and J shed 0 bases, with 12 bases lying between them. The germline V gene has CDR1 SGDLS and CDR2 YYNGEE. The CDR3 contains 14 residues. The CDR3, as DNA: TGTGCCAGCACTCGACAGATTCTGAACACTGAAGCTTTCTTT. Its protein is CASTRQILNTEAFF.

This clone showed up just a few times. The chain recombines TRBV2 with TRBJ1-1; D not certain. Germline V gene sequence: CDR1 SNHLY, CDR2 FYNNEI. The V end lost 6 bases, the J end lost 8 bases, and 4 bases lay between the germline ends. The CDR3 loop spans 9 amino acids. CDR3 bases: TGTGCCAGCAGGACCGAAGCTTTCTTT. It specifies CASRTEAFF.

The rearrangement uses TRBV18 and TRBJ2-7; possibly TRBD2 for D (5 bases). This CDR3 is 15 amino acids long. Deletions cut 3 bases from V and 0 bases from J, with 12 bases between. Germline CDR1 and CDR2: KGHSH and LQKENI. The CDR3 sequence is CASSPKEGFSYEQYF. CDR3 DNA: TGTGCCAGCTCACCTAAAGAGGGTTTCTCCTACGAGCAGTACTTC.

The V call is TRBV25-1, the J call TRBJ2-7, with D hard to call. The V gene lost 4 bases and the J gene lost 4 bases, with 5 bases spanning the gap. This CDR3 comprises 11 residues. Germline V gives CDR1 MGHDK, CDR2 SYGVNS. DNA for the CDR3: TGTGCCAGCAGTGCCGGGTACGAGCAGTACTTC. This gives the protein CASSAGYEQYF.